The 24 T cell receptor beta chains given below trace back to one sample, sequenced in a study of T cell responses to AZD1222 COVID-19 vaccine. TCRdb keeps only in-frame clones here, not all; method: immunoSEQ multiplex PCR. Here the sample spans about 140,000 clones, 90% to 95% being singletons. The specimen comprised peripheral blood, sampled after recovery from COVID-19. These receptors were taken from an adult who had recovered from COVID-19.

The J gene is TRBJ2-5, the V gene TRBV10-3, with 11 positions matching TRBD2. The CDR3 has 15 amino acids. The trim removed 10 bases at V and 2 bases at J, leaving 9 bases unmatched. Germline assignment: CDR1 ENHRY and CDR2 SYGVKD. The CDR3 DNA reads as TGTGCCACCACGCCCCGACTAGCGGGACAAGAGACCCAGTACTTC. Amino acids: CATTPRLAGQETQYF.

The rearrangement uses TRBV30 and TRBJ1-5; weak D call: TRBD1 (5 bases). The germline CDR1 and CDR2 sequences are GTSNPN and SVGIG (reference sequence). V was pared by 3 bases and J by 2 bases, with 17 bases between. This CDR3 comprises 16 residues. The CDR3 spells CAWRPRGEPGNQPQHF. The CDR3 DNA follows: TGTGCCTGGAGGCCCCGGGGGGAGCCGGGCAATCAGCCCCAGCATTTT.

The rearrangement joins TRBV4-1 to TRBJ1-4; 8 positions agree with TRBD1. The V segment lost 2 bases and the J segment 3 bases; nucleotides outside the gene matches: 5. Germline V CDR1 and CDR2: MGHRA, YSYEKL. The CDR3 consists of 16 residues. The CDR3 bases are TGCGCCAGCAGCCAAACCCCGGGACAGGCTAATGAAAAACTGTTTTTT. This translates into CASSQTPGQANEKLFF.

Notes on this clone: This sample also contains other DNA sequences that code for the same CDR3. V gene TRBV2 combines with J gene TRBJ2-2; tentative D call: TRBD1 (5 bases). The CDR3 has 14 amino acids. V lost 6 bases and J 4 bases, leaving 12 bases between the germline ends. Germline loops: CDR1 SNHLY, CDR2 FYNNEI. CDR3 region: CASSVDTFTGELFF. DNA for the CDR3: TGTGCCAGCAGCGTGGACACTTTCACCGGGGAGCTGTTTTTT.

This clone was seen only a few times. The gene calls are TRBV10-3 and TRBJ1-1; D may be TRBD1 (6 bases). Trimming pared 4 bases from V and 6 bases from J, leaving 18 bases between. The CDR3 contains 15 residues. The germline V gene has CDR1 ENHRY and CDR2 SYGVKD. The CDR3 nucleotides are TGTGCCATCAGTGTCGCTTACAGGGTTGGGCCTGAAGCTTTCTTT. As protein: CAISVAYRVGPEAFF.

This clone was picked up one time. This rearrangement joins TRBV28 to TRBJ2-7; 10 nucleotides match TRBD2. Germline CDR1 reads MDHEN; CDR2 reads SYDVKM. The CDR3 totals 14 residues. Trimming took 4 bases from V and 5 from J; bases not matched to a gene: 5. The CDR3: CASSYPSGSDEQYF. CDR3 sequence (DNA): TGTGCCAGCAGTTATCCTAGCGGGAGCGACGAGCAGTACTTC.

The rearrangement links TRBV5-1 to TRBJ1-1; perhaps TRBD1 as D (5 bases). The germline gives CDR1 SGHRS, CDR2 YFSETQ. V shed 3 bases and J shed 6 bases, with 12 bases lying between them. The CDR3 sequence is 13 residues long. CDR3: CASSSGPGAEAFF. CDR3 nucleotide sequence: TGCGCCAGCAGCTCCGGTCCGGGGGCTGAAGCTTTCTTT.

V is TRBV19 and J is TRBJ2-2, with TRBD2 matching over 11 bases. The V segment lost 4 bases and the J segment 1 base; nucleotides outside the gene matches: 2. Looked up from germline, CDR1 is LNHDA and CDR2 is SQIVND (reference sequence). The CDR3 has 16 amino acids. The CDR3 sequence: CASSTGTSGNTGELFF. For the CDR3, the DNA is TGTGCCAGTAGTACGGGGACTAGCGGGAACACCGGGGAGCTGTTTTTT.

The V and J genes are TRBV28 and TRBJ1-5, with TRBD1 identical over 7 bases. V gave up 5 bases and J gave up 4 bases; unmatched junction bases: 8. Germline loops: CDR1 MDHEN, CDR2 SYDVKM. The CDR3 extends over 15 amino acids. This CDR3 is CASSHNRGPNQPQHF. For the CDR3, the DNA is TGTGCCAGCAGTCATAACAGGGGCCCGAATCAGCCCCAGCATTTT.

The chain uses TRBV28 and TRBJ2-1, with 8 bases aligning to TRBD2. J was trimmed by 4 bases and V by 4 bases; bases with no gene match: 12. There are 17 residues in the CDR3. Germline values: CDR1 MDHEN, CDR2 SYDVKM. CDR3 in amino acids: CASSSPTGTSPYNEQFF. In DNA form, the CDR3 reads TGTGCCAGCAGTTCCCCCACCGGGACTAGTCCATACAATGAGCAGTTCTTC.

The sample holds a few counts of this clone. The DNA of the CDR3 is TGTGCCAGCAGCTTAGATGGCAGGGGAAACACCATATATTTT. Its translation is CASSLDGRGNTIYF. V is TRBV11-2 and J is TRBJ1-3; D gene unclear. The germline gives CDR1 SGHAT, CDR2 FQNNGV. The CDR3 runs to 14 residues. Trimming left V 0 bases short and J 4 bases short, with 7 bases between.

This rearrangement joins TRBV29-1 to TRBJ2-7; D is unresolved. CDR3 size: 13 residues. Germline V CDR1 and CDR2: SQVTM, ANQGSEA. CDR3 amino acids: CRFTRAISYEQYF. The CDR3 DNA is TGCAGATTTACCCGGGCTATTTCCTACGAGCAGTACTTC.

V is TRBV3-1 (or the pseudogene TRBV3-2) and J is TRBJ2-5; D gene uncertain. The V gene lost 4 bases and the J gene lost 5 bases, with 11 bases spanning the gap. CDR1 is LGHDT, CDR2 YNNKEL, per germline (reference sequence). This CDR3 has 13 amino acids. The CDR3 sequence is CASSLPTGETQYF. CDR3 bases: TGTGCCAGCAGCCTCCCGACTGGGGAGACCCAGTACTTC.

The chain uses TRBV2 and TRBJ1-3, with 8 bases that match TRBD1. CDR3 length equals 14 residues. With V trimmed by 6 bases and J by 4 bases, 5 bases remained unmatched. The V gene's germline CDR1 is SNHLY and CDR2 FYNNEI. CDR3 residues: CASRVDRAGNTIYF. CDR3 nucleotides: TGTGCCAGCAGGGTGGACAGGGCCGGAAACACCATATATTTT.

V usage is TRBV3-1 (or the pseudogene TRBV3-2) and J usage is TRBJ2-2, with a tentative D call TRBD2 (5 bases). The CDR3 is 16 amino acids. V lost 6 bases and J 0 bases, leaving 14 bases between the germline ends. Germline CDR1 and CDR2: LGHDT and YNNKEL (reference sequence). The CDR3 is CASSLTRGANTGELFF. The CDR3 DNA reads TGTGCCAGCAGTCTTACACGGGGAGCGAACACCGGGGAGCTGTTTTTT.

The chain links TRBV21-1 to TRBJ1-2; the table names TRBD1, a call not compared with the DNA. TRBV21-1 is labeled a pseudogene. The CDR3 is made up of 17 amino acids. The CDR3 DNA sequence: TGTGCCAGCAGCACTCCGGGACAGACTGCCGAGTCCGTTATTTACACCTTC. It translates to CASSTPGQTAESVIYTF.

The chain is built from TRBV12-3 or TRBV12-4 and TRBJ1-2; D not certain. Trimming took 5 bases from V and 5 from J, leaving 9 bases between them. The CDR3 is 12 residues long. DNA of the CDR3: TGTGCCAGCAGTCTAGGGCGATATGGCTACACCTTC. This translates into CASSLGRYGYTF.

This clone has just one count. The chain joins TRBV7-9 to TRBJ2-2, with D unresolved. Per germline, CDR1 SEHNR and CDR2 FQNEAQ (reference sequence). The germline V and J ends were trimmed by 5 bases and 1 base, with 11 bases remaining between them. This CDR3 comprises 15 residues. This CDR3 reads CASSPAPGNTGELFF. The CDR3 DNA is TGTGCCAGCAGCCCTGCGCCCGGGAACACCGGGGAGCTGTTTTTT.

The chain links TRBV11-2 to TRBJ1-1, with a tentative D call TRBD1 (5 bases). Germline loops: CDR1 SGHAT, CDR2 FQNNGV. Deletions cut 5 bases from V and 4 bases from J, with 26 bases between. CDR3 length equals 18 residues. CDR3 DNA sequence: TGTGCCAGCAGCCTAATAGGAGGGACGCCTGAAGCGGGCACTGAAGCTTTCTTT. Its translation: CASSLIGGTPEAGTEAFF. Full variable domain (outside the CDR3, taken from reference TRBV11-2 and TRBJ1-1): EAGVAQSPRYKIIEKRQSVAFWCNPISGHATLYWYQQILGQGPKLLIQFQNNGVVDDSQLPKDRFSAERLKGVDSTLKIQPAKLEDSAVYLCASSLIGGTPEAGTEAFFGQGTRLTVV.

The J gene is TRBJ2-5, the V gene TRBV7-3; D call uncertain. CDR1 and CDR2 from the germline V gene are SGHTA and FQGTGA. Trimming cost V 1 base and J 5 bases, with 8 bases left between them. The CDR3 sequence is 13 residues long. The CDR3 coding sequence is TGTGCCAGCAGCTTAAGAGCGTCTGAGACCCAGTACTTC. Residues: CASSLRASETQYF.

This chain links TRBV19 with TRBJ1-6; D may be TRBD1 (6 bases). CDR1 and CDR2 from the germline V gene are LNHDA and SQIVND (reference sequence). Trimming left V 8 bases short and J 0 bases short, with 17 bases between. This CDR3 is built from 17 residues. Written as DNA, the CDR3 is TGTGCCAGTCGTCAGGGGACCACTCCCTCCTATAATTCACCCCTCCACTTT. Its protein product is CASRQGTTPSYNSPLHF.

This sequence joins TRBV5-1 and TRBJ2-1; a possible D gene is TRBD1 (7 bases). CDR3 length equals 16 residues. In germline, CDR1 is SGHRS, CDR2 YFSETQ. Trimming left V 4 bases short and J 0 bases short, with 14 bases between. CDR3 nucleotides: TGCGCCAGCAGCCCAGGGGGGAGAGACTCCTACAATGAGCAGTTCTTC. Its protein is CASSPGGRDSYNEQFF. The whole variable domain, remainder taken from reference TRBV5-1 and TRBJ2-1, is KAGVTQTPRYLIKTRGQQVTLSCSPISGHRSVSWYQQTPGQGLQFLFEYFSETQRNKGNFPGRFSGRQFSNSRSEMNVSTLELGDSALYLCASSPGGRDSYNEQFFGPGTRLTVL.

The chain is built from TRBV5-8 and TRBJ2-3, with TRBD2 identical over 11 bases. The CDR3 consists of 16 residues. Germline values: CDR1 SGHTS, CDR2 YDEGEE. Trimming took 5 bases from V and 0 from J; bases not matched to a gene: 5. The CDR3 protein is CASSTGTSGSTDTQYF. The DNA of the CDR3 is TGTGCCAGCAGTACGGGGACTAGCGGCAGCACAGATACGCAGTATTTT.

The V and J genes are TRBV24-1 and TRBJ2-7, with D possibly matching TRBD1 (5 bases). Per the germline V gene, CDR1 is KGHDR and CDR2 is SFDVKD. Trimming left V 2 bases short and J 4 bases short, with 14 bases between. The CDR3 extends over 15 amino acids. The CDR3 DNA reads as TGTGCCACCAGTGATTCGTGGGGCGCGCCGTACGAGCAGTACTTC. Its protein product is CATSDSWGAPYEQYF.